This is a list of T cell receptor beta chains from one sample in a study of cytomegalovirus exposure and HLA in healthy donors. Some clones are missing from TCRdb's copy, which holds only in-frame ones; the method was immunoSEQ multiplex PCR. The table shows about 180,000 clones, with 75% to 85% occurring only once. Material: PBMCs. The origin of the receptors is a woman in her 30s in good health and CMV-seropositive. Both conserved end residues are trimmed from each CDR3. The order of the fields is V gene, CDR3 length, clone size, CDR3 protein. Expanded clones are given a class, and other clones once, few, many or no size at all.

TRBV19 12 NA ASRNGGPLNEQF
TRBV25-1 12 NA ASSGAGGPYEQY
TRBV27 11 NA ASSYGQENVLT
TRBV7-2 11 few ASSLGEGYEQY
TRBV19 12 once ASSGTGGRNIQY
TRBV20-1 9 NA SAATGVGYT
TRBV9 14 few ASSVGTTGGRETQY
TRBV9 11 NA ASSVNSGNTQY
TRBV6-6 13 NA ASSSGQGGNSPLH
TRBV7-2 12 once ASGRSSYNSPLH
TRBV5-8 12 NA ASSSPGQGYEQY
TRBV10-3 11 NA AIYRGKRDGYT
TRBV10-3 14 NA AISDPDGGESYEQY
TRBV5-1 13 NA ASSAAGGLNQPQH
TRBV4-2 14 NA ASSQDQGTGTREQY
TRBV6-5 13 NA ASGDTGTGVSEQY
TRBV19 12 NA ASSIARGTGELF
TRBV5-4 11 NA ASSRTLQETQY
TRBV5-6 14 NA ASSLFRGSDNEKLF
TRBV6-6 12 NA ASCPGVSYNEQF
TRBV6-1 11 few ASAGTHNQPQH
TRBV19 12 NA ASRDGDSSYEQY
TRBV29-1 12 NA SVGQGGSNQPQH
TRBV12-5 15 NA ASGLVLTGRTNEKLF
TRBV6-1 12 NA ASSVRDKNQPQH
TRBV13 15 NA ASSLQLWGQALYEQY
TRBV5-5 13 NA ASSLGQGPSYEQY
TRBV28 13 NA ASSTFTGGREKLF
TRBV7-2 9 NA ASSPLETQY
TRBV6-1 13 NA ASSEVLAGSGTQY
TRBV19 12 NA ASSIRGDFQPQH
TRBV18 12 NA ASSPPPDKRLCT
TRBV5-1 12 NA ASSELGGGHIQY
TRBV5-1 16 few ASSLEWTSGSFSYEQY
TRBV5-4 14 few ASSFGQGPSNYGYT
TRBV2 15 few ASSELAGLGTNEKLF
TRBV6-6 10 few ASSYPRAEQY
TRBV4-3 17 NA ASSQDRTGRDSGANGLT
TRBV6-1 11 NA AGQTGKGYEQY
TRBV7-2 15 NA ASSLNAALLAKNSQY
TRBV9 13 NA ASTLRGGAGDTQY
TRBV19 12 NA ASSQGGTLGELF
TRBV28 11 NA ASSLGQSNEQF
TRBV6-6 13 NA ASSYRTGGSQPQH
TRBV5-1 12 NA ASSFGTGTYEQY
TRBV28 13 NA ASSFRGRGTDTQY
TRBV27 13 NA ASSLGTGGNQPQH
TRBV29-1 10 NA SGGGQGTTQY
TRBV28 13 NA ASSPHGEGYYGYT
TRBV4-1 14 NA ASSRPFRTNTGELF
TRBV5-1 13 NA ASGTLAGANNEQF
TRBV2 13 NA ASSPAGWNTGELF
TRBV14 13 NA ASSQVTSGGETQY